This paragraph reports one TCR beta chain. Only a few counts were recorded for this clonotype. Its specific antigen is unknown. Base qualities are not provided; no much larger clone lies one nucleotide away. The sample is drawn from a study of human T cells and chemical hapten exposure (dated by TCRdb to 2020 to 2022). Background for the entire study: For sensitization, 2% DPC in acetone was applied to a roughly 2 cm by roughly 2 cm area of upper inner arm skin. Libraries were pooled for sequencing, and variation in per-sample TCR yields was attributed mainly to small differences in library volumes within the pool. Patch testing was performed on the upper back with Finn chambers containing 0.01% DPC, and the patch tests were scored after 6 days according to International Contact Dermatitis Research Group standards. Patient blood was sampled pre-sensitization (week 0) and at 2, 6 and about 24 weeks after DPC sensitization. The patient cohort, mostly female, included alopecia areata with under or over 50% scalp involvement, alopecia totalis and alopecia universalis. Blood for TCR sequencing was provided by twenty-nine alopecia patients at one to four time points (pre-sensitization, 2, 6 and 24 weeks). Patients additionally received weekly therapeutic DPC doses to the scalp throughout the roughly 25-week study period. This study followed changes in the peripheral blood TCR repertoire in vivo during primary and secondary sensitization of alopecia patients to the hapten diphenylcyclopropenone (DPC).

Findings and caveats that apply to the study as a whole: The number of TCRs above 1 in 1000 frequency did not change with DPC sensitization; there was no evidence of global repertoire structure alterations. Significantly more large CDR3 similarity clusters were formed by expanded TCRs than by pre-sensitization or healthy control sets, consistent with antigen-driven responses. After repeated subsampling, changes were observed in the strength of the expansion versus patch-test correlation and in the threshold at which the correlation became significant. The number of PT1 expanded TCRs positively correlated with patch test score, significant at thresholds 8, 16 and 32 but not 4. All patients had alopecia, a presumed autoimmune disease, so their immune response might differ from that of healthy individuals.

The time point label, as the study defines it: patch test 1, 2 weeks after DPC sensitization. Per the publication, the treatment or condition label means: therapeutic diphenylcyclopropenone sensitization with weekly scalp DPC. At every patch-test visit, the blood draw took place before the patch test was put on. To be eligible, patients had to be aged 18 to 70, diagnosed with alopecia and judged suitable for DPC therapy, while pregnant patients were excluded. Total RNA was extracted from unfractionated whole blood that had been collected in Tempus Blood RNA tubes. CDR1 LNHDA and CDR2 SQIVND are derived from the germline V gene (reference sequence). The CDR3, from cysteine to phenylalanine, totals 17 residues. The retained sequence is limited to the CDR3, 51 bases, with the frame set at the first base. V is shortened by 5 bases, J by 0 bases, and the region joining them spans 17 bases. Library creation used RACE. The sequencer was a NextSeq 500. During library preparation, unique molecular identifiers were attached to individual cDNA molecules so that TCRs could be counted quantitatively and reproducibly. From each blood RNA sample, both TCR alpha and TCR beta chains were sequenced. Concerning the study's data processing: The median number of TCRs per sample was around 100,000, ranging from about 20,000 to 690,600. V, J and CDR3 annotation of the TCR reads was performed with the Decombinator software suite. To make PS versus PT1 abundance plots, every sample was subsampled to the same number of TCRs (28,000). Expanded TCRs were defined as absent before sensitization and observed at least eight times at the 2-week time point. TCRdb reworked the public reads: Q25 trimming with fastp, MiXCR clone assembly, productive beta chains retained. One record per CDR3 amino acid sequence lists the most common genes and DNA. TCRdb assigned the V and J calls; the authors' analysis was not used. This sample lists a few hundred thousand distinct CDR3 sequences; 4% to 5.5% were detected once. The top ten clones comprise 2% to 2.5% of the sample.

The chain was built from TRBV19 and TRBJ2-1, with a tentative D gene TRBD2 over 6 matching bases. This TCR came from a woman aged 45-60 years with alopecia areata. Some clones in this sample may be carry-over from other donors' samples. The sample here was whole blood, taken in connection with sensitization to the hapten diphenylcyclopropenone (DPC). In nucleotide form, the sequence is TGTGCCAGTAGTGTCTCGGGGGTCTCTAGCTCCTACAATGAGCAGTTCTTC. This sequence encodes CASSVSGVSSSYNEQFF.